One sample yielded the 18 T cell receptor beta chains listed below, sequenced in a study of blood T cells in healthy people across ages. Combining a sample-barcoded 5' primer with a J-beta primer mix, a second PCR ran for about 6 to 12 cycles. One entry per CDR3 protein, called by TCRdb with MiXCR from the 5' RACE reads. The data hold hundreds of thousands of distinct CDR3 sequences, with roughly 43% observed a single time. The specimen was blood. These receptors came from a man older than 75 in good health.

This clonotype was detected many times. The chain uses TRBV6-2 or TRBV6-3 and TRBJ1-2; 9 bases align to TRBD1. Unmatched junction bases numbered 6, after V lost 5 bases and J lost 2 bases. Per germline, CDR1 MNHEY and CDR2 SVGEGT. The CDR3 is 15 residues long. This CDR3 reads CASSTDRGANYGYTF. CDR3 DNA: TGTGCCAGCAGTACGGACAGGGGTGCGAACTATGGCTACACCTTC.

This clonotype was observed a handful of times. The chain recombines TRBV28 with TRBJ2-7; D unclear. V lost 2 bases, J lost 0 bases, and 8 bases lay in between. The CDR3 has 14 residues. Germline V CDR1 and CDR2: MDHEN, SYDVKM. The CDR3 here is CASSLKTHSYEQYF. Here the CDR3 DNA reads TGTGCCAGCAGTTTAAAAACACACTCCTACGAGCAGTACTTC.

The chain has TRBV4-2 and TRBJ2-1; 12 nucleotides match TRBD2. Trimming cost V 4 bases and J 9 bases; bases outside gene matches: 10. This CDR3 is built from 16 residues. CDR1 and CDR2 from the germline V gene are LGHNA and YNFKEQ. CDR3: CASSPSLAGGRGEQFF. In DNA form, the CDR3 reads TGTGCCAGCAGCCCTTCCCTAGCGGGGGGGCGGGGTGAGCAGTTCTTC.

The V call is TRBV7-2, the J call TRBJ2-2, with D maybe TRBD1 (5 bases). Trimming shortened V by 5 bases and J by 3 bases, and 10 bases separated the two germline ends. CDR1 SGHTA and CDR2 FQGNSA come from the germline V gene. This CDR3 region has 14 residues. In DNA form, the CDR3 reads TGTGCCAGCAGCATAAGGGGCTACACCGGGGAGCTGTTTTTT. Protein sequence: CASSIRGYTGELFF.

This clonotype has a single count. The chain is built from TRBV5-4 and TRBJ2-5, with D possibly TRBD1 on 7 matching bases. This CDR3 contains 15 residues. Germline V lookup: CDR1 SGHNT, CDR2 YYREEE (reference sequence). The V gene lost 4 bases and the J gene lost 1 base, with 14 bases spanning the gap. CDR3 region: CASSRRDSLQETQYF. The CDR3 DNA reads TGTGCCAGCAGCAGGAGGGACAGCCTCCAAGAGACCCAGTACTTC.

The rearrangement links TRBV20-1 to TRBJ1-5; D is undetermined. V was clipped by 5 bases and J by 1 base, with 21 bases between them. CDR3 size: 17 residues. The germline V gene has CDR1 DFQATT and CDR2 SNEGSKA (reference sequence). CDR3 nucleotide sequence: TGCAGTGCTCCAGCCCCTCCCGCAGGCCTCAGCAATCAGCCCCAGCATTTT. Its protein is CSAPAPPAGLSNQPQHF.

This chain joins TRBV6-2 or TRBV6-3 and TRBJ1-5, with D possibly TRBD1 on 6 matching bases. Germline V CDR1 and CDR2: MNHEY, SVGEGT. V dropped 7 bases and J dropped 7 bases, with 17 bases sitting between them. The CDR3 totals 14 residues. This CDR3 reads CASNPRGRVQPQHF. As DNA, the CDR3 is TGTGCCAGCAACCCCAGGGGCAGGGTGCAGCCCCAGCATTTT.

This clonotype was counted ten times or more. The J gene is TRBJ2-7, the V gene TRBV29-1; the D gene could be TRBD1 or TRBD2 (5 bases each). This CDR3 is built from 14 residues. CDR1 is SQVTM, CDR2 ANQGSEA, per germline. The V end was cut by 6 bases, the J end by 3 bases, with 18 bases between. The CDR3 sequence: CSVAPWDGYYEQYF. The CDR3 bases are TGCAGCGTGGCCCCCTGGGACGGCTACTACGAGCAGTACTTC.

The chain links TRBV20-1 to TRBJ2-7, with TRBD2 as a possible D gene (6 bases). The tail of the sequence fits TRBJ2-5 better, so the J call may be wrong. CDR3 length: 15 amino acids. The germline V gene has CDR1 DFQATT and CDR2 SNEGSKA (reference sequence). Here the CDR3 reads CSARDNRDSKETQYF. The CDR3 nucleotides read TGCAGTGCTAGAGATAACCGGGACTCTAAAGAGACCCAGTACTTC.

The gene calls are TRBV18 and TRBJ2-2; maybe TRBD2 (6 bases). The V end lost 1 base, the J end lost 0 bases, and 15 bases lay between the germline ends. CDR3 length equals 18 residues. The germline gives CDR1 KGHSH, CDR2 LQKENI. CDR3 DNA: TGTGCCAGCTCACCACGGGCAGGAGGGCACGCGAACACCGGGGAGCTGTTTTTT. Its translation is CASSPRAGGHANTGELFF.

The chain is built from TRBV7-9 and TRBJ1-1, with TRBD1 matching 9 bases. The CDR3 loop spans 14 amino acids. CDR1 is SEHNR and CDR2 is FQNEAQ in the germline V gene (reference sequence). V dropped 3 bases and J dropped 5; count of bases not matched to a gene: 4. In DNA, the CDR3 is TGTGCCAGCAGCTTGGGGACAGGGCAGACTGAAGCTTTCTTT. Translation: CASSLGTGQTEAFF.

V and J are TRBV2 and TRBJ2-1; TRBD1 aligns across 12 bases. V lost 7 bases and J lost 9; bases outside the gene matches: 7. This CDR3 spans 14 amino acids. Germline CDR1 SNHLY, CDR2 FYNNEI. CDR3 sequence reads: CASNRDRGQGEQFF. CDR3 coding DNA: TGTGCCAGCAACCGGGACAGGGGGCAAGGTGAGCAGTTCTTC.

This clonotype came up many times. This chain connects TRBV5-1 to TRBJ2-1; possible D gene TRBD2, 5 bases. Germline lookup yields CDR1 SGHRS and CDR2 YFSETQ. This CDR3 region has 14 residues. Trimming cost V 1 base and J 7 bases, with 12 bases left between them. This CDR3 reads CASSLRGRRNEQFF. The DNA for the CDR3 is TGCGCCAGCAGCTTGAGAGGGAGAAGGAATGAGCAGTTCTTC.

In this sample, this clonotype turned up a few times. The rearrangement joins TRBV29-1 to TRBJ2-2; perhaps TRBD1 as D (5 bases). This CDR3 spans 13 amino acids. The germline V gene has CDR1 SQVTM and CDR2 ANQGSEA. V was clipped by 0 bases and J by 7 bases, with 9 bases between them. The CDR3 loop is CSVEDRENGELFF. CDR3 nucleotide sequence: TGCAGCGTTGAAGACAGGGAAAACGGGGAGCTGTTTTTT.

Points on this clonotype: A read error may produce the germline difference seen at one junction end. The V and J genes are TRBV20-1 and TRBJ2-7, with 9 bases aligning to TRBD2. Germline V lookup: CDR1 DFQATT, CDR2 SNEGSKA (reference sequence). This CDR3 region has 15 residues. The DNA for the CDR3 is TGCAGTGCTAGACCGGCGCGGGAGGGCTCCCACGAGCAGTACTTC. Protein product: CSARPAREGSHEQYF.

Concerning this clonotype itself: Being one base from a much bigger clone, this may be a read error. This rearrangement joins TRBV6-2 or TRBV6-3 to TRBJ2-6; D tentatively fits TRBD1 or TRBD2 (5 bases each). This CDR3 region has 15 residues. The germline CDR1 and CDR2 sequences are MNHEY and SVGEGT. The CDR3 spells CASSPDGYGASVLTF. The CDR3 region has the DNA TGTGCCAGCAGTCCAGACGGGTACGGGGCCAGCGTCCTGACTTTC.

A note on this clonotype: Since a much larger clone is just one base distant, this may be a read error. The chain is built from TRBV3-1 and TRBJ2-1; D not resolved. This CDR3 comprises 16 residues. V was cut by 1 base and J by 3 bases, with 13 bases left in between. Germline CDR1 is LGHDT and CDR2 is YNNKEL (reference sequence). CDR3 sequence reads: CASSQGWTSGYNEQFF. The CDR3 region has the DNA TGTGCCAGCAGCCAAGGGTGGACCAGTGGCTACAATGAGCAGTTCTTC.

This clonotype has a handful of counts. This sequence joins TRBV5-1 and TRBJ1-2; possibly TRBD1 for D (6 bases). This CDR3 has 14 residues. V lost 4 bases to trimming and J lost 5 bases, with 15 bases between them. CDR1 SGHRS and CDR2 YFSETQ come from the germline V gene. The CDR3 bases are TGCGCCAGCAGCGAAACCACAGGGAAGTATGGCTACACCTTC. This sequence encodes CASSETTGKYGYTF.